One TCR beta chain is described in this entry. Antigen unknown. A junction boundary mismatches the germline segment, possibly from a read error. The source of the sample is a study of Ad26.COV2.S vaccination and SARS-CoV-2 variants. Looking at the study overall: Sample donor was a member of the COV1001 Ad26.COV2.S trial arm. Study-wide findings and caveats: Total T cell responses, in the TCR breadth and depth analyses, may have been underestimated. Relative to placebo recipients, vaccine recipients exhibited elevated spike-specific TCR breadth.

Germline lookup yields CDR1 SNHLY and CDR2 FYNNEI. CDR3 length equals 14 residues. Measured with immunoSEQ multiplex PCR; TCRdb has only the in-frame clones, and not every one. The profile covers roughly 350,000 clones, with around nine tenths appearing a single time and around 5% taken by the ten largest. Treatment noted: roughly 20 received Ad26.COV2.S at low or high dose, single or two shots; 5 received placebo; per-sample allocation not given. On day 63 after the first injection, vaccine and placebo recipients gave samples. Participants' vaccine, an Ad26 vector, delivered Wuhan-strain SARS-CoV-2 spike.

The chain has TRBV2 and TRBJ2-7; no clear D gene. The source was peripheral blood, collected in a trial of Ad26.COV2.S vaccine versus placebo. The sequence was collected from a person between 18 and 59 years old who received the Ad26.COV2.S COVID-19 vaccine or a placebo. Written as DNA, the CDR3 is TGTGCCAGCAGGGAAGACAACATGGTCTCCGAGCAGTACTTC. It is translated as CASREDNMVSEQYF.